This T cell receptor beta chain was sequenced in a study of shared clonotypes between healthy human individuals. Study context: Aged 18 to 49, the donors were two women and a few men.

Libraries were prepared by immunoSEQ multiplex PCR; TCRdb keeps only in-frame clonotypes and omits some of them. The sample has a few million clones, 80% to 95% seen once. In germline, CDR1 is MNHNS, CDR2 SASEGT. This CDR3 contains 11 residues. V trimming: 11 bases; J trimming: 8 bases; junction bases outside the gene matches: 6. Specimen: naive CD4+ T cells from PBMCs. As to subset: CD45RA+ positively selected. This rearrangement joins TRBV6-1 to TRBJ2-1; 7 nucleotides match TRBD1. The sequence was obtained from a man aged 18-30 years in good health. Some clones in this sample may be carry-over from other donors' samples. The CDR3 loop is CALQGYHEQFF. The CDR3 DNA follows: TGTGCCCTACAGGGGTACCATGAGCAGTTCTTC.